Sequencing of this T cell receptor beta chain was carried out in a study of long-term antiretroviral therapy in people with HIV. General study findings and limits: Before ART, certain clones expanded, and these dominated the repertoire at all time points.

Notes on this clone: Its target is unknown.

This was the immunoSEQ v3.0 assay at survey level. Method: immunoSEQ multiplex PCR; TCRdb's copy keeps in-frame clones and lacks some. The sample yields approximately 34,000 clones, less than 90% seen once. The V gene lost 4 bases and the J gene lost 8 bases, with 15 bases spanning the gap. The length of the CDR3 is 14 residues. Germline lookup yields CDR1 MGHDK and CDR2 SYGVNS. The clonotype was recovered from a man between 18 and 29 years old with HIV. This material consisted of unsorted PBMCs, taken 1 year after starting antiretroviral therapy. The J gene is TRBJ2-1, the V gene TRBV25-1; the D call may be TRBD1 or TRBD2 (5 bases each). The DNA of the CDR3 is TGTGCCAGCAGTGCCACCACGAGGGGCGATGAGCAGTTCTTC. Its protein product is CASSATTRGDEQFF.